This T cell receptor (beta chain) was recorded in a study of T cells after yellow fever vaccination. On the study more broadly: Fractions low in cell number were prepared with SMART-Seq v4 Ultra Low Input.

Study-level points and caveats: Abundant contaminating clonotypes from the bulk population could appear in FACS-sorted repertoires. Overlap between CD4 and CD8 compartments was detected for a small share of clonotypes.

The CDR3 sequence is 15 residues long. The germline V gene encodes CDR1 SGHDN and CDR2 FVKESK. Trimming pared 1 base from V and 5 bases from J, leaving 15 bases between. TCR cDNA was made by 5'RACE template switching, adding a universal primer site and UMIs. One entry per CDR3 protein results from TCRdb running MiXCR on the 5' RACE reads. The sample lists 300,000 to 450,000 distinct CDR3 sequences, approximately 8% occurring once. For this clonotype: Its antigen is not known.

Sample: PBMCs, taken 45 days after the first yellow fever vaccination. This TCR derives from a man aged 18 to 30 who received the YFV17D yellow fever vaccine. The chain employs TRBV14 and TRBJ2-7; TRBD2 is a possible D gene (5 bases). Written as DNA, the CDR3 is TGTGCCAGCAGCCAAGGAGGGCTGGGGTTCAACGAGCAGTACTTC. This encodes CASSQGGLGFNEQYF.